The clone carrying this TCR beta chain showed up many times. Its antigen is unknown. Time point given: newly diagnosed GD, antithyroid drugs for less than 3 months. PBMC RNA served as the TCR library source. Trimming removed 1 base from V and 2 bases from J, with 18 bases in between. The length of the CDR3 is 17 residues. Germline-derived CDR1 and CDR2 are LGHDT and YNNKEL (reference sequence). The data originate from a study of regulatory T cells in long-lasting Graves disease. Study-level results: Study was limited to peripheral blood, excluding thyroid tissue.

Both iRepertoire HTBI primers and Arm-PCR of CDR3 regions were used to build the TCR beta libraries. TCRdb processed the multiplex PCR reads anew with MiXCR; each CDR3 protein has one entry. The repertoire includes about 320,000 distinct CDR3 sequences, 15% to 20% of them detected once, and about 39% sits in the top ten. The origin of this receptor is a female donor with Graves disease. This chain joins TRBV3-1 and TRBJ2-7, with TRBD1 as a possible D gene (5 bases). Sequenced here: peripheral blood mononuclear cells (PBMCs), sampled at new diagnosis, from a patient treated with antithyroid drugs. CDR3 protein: CASSQGTTMTEAYEQYF. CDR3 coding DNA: TGTGCCAGCAGCCAAGGGACCACTATGACAGAAGCCTACGAGCAGTACTTC.